Below are 29 T cell receptor beta chains sequenced from a single sample in a study of STAT5B mutations in CD4+ large granular lymphocyte leukemia. Using immunoSEQ multiplex PCR, the repertoire was profiled, and TCRdb retains in-frame clones only, with some absent. The profile covers fewer than 35,000 clones, with about two thirds appearing a single time and roughly 2% taken by the ten largest. Specimen: CD4+ T cells from blood buffy coats. The receptors originated from a human donor in good health.

This clone was seen more than once but under ten times. The genes are TRBV7-2 and TRBJ1-6; 7 bases are a match to TRBD1. This CDR3 is 15 amino acids long. Unmatched junction bases numbered 4, after V lost 4 bases and J lost 4 bases. Per germline, CDR1 SGHTA and CDR2 FQGNSA. DNA for the CDR3: TGTGCCAGCAGCTCTACGGGACAGTATAATTCACCCCTCCACTTT. Translation gives CASSSTGQYNSPLHF.

The chain employs TRBV7-9 and TRBJ2-5; 8 bases match TRBD1. The germline V gene encodes CDR1 SEHNR and CDR2 FQNEAQ (reference sequence). CDR3 length equals 15 residues. V trimming: 7 bases; J trimming: 0 bases; junction bases outside the gene matches: 7. CDR3: CASNQGAVYQETQYF. The CDR3 coding sequence is TGTGCCAGCAACCAGGGGGCGGTGTACCAAGAGACCCAGTACTTC.

The chain is built from TRBV7-2 and TRBJ2-2, with D uncertain. The V gene's germline CDR1 is SGHTA and CDR2 FQGNSA. There are 13 residues in the CDR3. Trimming shortened V by 2 bases and J by 6 bases, and 7 bases separated the two germline ends. DNA for the CDR3: TGTGCCAGCAGCTTAAGAGCCTCCGGGGAGCTGTTTTTT. As protein: CASSLRASGELFF.

This chain links TRBV6-1 with TRBJ2-5; 7 bases line up with TRBD1. Germline V gene lookup returns CDR1 MNHNS and CDR2 SASEGT. With V trimmed by 6 bases and J by 0 bases, 7 bases remained unmatched. There are 15 residues in the CDR3. The CDR3 DNA reads as TGTGCCAGCAGCAAGATCGGGACAGACCAAGAGACCCAGTACTTC. It yields the protein CASSKIGTDQETQYF.

The rearrangement uses TRBV7-3 and TRBJ2-6, with D hard to call. V lost 0 bases and J 12 bases, leaving 15 bases between the germline ends. Germline CDR1 SGHTA, CDR2 FQGTGA. The CDR3 has 15 amino acids. The CDR3 loop reads CASSLTFGVPSVLTF. DNA for the CDR3: TGTGCCAGCAGCTTAACGTTTGGGGTCCCTAGCGTCCTGACTTTC.

The chain is built from TRBV28 and TRBJ1-2; the D is unclear. V lost 1 base and J 8 bases, leaving 8 bases between the germline ends. Per the germline V gene, CDR1 is MDHEN and CDR2 is SYDVKM. The CDR3 has 12 residues. CDR3 coding DNA: TGTGCCAGCAGTTTATCTCCTATCGGCTACACCTTC. The encoded protein is CASSLSPIGYTF.

The V and J genes are TRBV2 and TRBJ2-1; D perhaps matches TRBD1 (5 bases). CDR1 is SNHLY and CDR2 is FYNNEI in the germline V gene. With 9 bases removed from V and 4 bases from J, the gap between germline ends came to 10 bases. There are 12 residues in the CDR3. In DNA, the CDR3 is TGTGCCAGTAGGGGTGTTTACAATGAGCAGTTCTTC. Translated, it gives CASRGVYNEQFF.

The V gene is TRBV6-5, the J gene TRBJ2-3; D tentatively reads TRBD1 or TRBD2 (5 bases each). This CDR3 is 15 amino acids long. Germline loops: CDR1 MNHEY, CDR2 SVGAGI. V gave up 6 bases and J gave up 0 bases, with 13 bases separating them. The CDR3 sequence: CASSRTRDSTDTQYF. The DNA for the CDR3 is TGTGCCAGCAGCCGTACTCGGGACAGCACAGATACGCAGTATTTT.

This chain connects TRBV10-3 to TRBJ2-2, with TRBD1 matching over 10 bases. With 10 bases clipped from V and 3 bases from J, the junction kept 2 bases outside the gene matches. The V gene's germline CDR1 is ENHRY and CDR2 SYGVKD. The CDR3 is made up of 13 amino acids. CDR3: CATGQGDTGELFF. The CDR3 DNA is TGTGCCACCGGACAGGGGGACACCGGGGAGCTGTTTTTT.

This clone was seen a few times. This rearrangement joins TRBV5-6 to TRBJ1-6, with TRBD1 as a possible D gene (5 bases). The CDR3 has 15 residues. The V gene's germline CDR1 is SGHDT and CDR2 YYEEEE. V shed 4 bases and J shed 3 bases, with 11 bases lying between them. This CDR3 reads CASSHWGVYNSPLHF. The CDR3 coding sequence is TGTGCCAGCAGCCATTGGGGCGTCTATAATTCACCCCTCCACTTT.

This sequence joins TRBV7-2 and TRBJ1-1; D is unclear. This CDR3 comprises 14 residues. Germline V gives CDR1 SGHTA, CDR2 FQGNSA. Trimming took 2 bases from V and 2 from J, leaving 9 bases between them. The chain's CDR3 is CASSLMWENTEAFF. The CDR3 nucleotides are TGTGCCAGCAGCTTAATGTGGGAAAACACTGAAGCTTTCTTT.

The table lists this clone with a few counts. The chain has TRBV9 and TRBJ2-2, with 8 positions matching TRBD1. The CDR3 has 15 amino acids. Trimming at V came to 4 bases and at J to 7 bases, leaving 9 bases not matched to a gene. Germline values: CDR1 SGDLS, CDR2 YYNGEE. The CDR3 DNA is TGTGCCAGCAGCCTGACGGGACAGGTCAGCGGGGAGCTGTTTTTT. This codes for CASSLTGQVSGELFF.

The genes are TRBV4-2 and TRBJ2-1, with 12 bases identical to TRBD2. J gave up 8 bases and V 3 bases, and 11 bases lay outside the gene matches. CDR1 and CDR2 from the germline V gene are LGHNA and YNFKEQ. This CDR3 is 17 amino acids long. CDR3: CASSHPLTSGGRDEQFF. CDR3 nucleotide sequence: TGTGCCAGCAGCCATCCCCTGACTAGCGGGGGTAGGGATGAGCAGTTCTTC.

This chain connects TRBV29-1 to TRBJ2-7, with 7 bases fitting TRBD1. The V segment lost 4 bases and the J segment 4 bases; nucleotides outside the gene matches: 7. The CDR3 is 13 residues long. The germline gives CDR1 SQVTM, CDR2 ANQGSEA. CDR3 amino acids: CSVGTGGPYEQYF. The CDR3 region has the DNA TGCAGCGTTGGGACAGGAGGTCCATACGAGCAGTACTTC.

V and J are TRBV5-4 and TRBJ1-1, with a weak D call TRBD1 (6 bases). The V end was cut by 0 bases, the J end by 6 bases, with 12 bases between. Germline V gene lookup returns CDR1 SGHNT and CDR2 YYREEE (reference sequence). The CDR3 has 14 residues. In DNA, the CDR3 is TGTGCCAGCAGCTTGGGTCAGGGGAGACCTGAAGCTTTCTTT. Its protein product is CASSLGQGRPEAFF.

J is TRBJ1-1 and V is TRBV19; D may be TRBD1 (5 bases). The V gene lost 8 bases and the J gene lost 0 bases, with 19 bases spanning the gap. Germline lookup yields CDR1 LNHDA and CDR2 SQIVND (reference sequence). The CDR3 has 16 residues. The CDR3 coding sequence is TGTGCCAGTTTGGGACGGGCCCGGGGGATGAACACTGAAGCTTTCTTT. Translation gives CASLGRARGMNTEAFF.

This chain connects TRBV7-2 to TRBJ2-5, with a tentative D call TRBD1 (6 bases). The CDR3 runs to 15 residues. Germline V gene sequence: CDR1 SGHTA, CDR2 FQGNSA. Trimming cost V 3 bases and J 5 bases, with 16 bases left between them. As DNA, the CDR3 is TGTGCCAGCAGCTTTAATGACAGGAGGTTGGAGACCCAGTACTTC. It codes for CASSFNDRRLETQYF.

The chain recombines TRBV20-1 with TRBJ2-2; D remains ambiguous. The V gene's germline CDR1 is DFQATT and CDR2 SNEGSKA (reference sequence). The CDR3 runs 11 residues. Trimming left V 7 bases short and J 5 bases short, with 8 bases between. CDR3 loop: CSVWETGELFF. CDR3 coding DNA: TGCAGTGTATGGGAAACCGGGGAGCTGTTTTTT.

This clone has only a few counts. This chain links TRBV18 with TRBJ1-2; D gene unclear. Germline V gives CDR1 KGHSH, CDR2 LQKENI. The CDR3 loop spans 15 amino acids. Trimming removed 3 bases from V and 1 base from J, with 12 bases in between. CDR3 nucleotides: TGTGCCAGCTCACCCCAAGGCCAAATTAACTATGGCTACACCTTC. Its protein product is CASSPQGQINYGYTF.

The table lists this clone with a few counts. J is TRBJ1-5 and V is TRBV14; no clear D gene. The CDR3 is made up of 12 amino acids. Trimming took 4 bases from V and 7 from J, leaving 8 bases between them. Germline V lookup: CDR1 SGHDN, CDR2 FVKESK. CDR3 region: CASSLGPQPQHF. The CDR3 bases are TGTGCCAGCAGCCTAGGCCCCCAGCCCCAGCATTTT.

This chain connects TRBV19 to TRBJ2-3; unclear D gene. The CDR3 runs 13 residues. V was pared by 9 bases and J by 1 base, with 11 bases between. Germline-derived CDR1 and CDR2 are LNHDA and SQIVND (reference sequence). CDR3 sequence (DNA): TGTGCCAGCTGGTCTCGTGGCACAGATACGCAGTATTTT. It encodes CASWSRGTDTQYF.

The V call is TRBV5-6, the J call TRBJ1-6, with 7 bases aligning to TRBD1. V shed 5 bases, J shed 9 bases, and the junction held 14 bases outside the gene matches. CDR1 and CDR2 from the germline V gene are SGHDT and YYEEEE. The CDR3 covers 16 residues. For the CDR3, the DNA is TGTGCCAGCAGATCTACAGGGGACGGCGTCGGTTCACCCCTCCACTTT. Protein product: CASRSTGDGVGSPLHF.

This clone has only a few counts. The CDR3 is CASSLGRNTEAFF. CDR3 nucleotide sequence: TGTGCCAGTAGTTTGGGCAGGAACACTGAAGCTTTCTTT. This chain joins TRBV19 and TRBJ1-1, with D hard to call. The V end lost 5 bases, the J end lost 1 base, and 8 bases lay between the germline ends. CDR3 length equals 13 residues. Germline V gene sequence: CDR1 LNHDA, CDR2 SQIVND (reference sequence).

The chain is built from TRBV7-2 and TRBJ2-7; 7 bases are a match to TRBD1. With 3 bases clipped from V and 2 bases from J, the junction kept 7 bases outside the gene matches. CDR3 length: 15 residues. The germline CDR1 and CDR2 sequences are SGHTA and FQGNSA. The CDR3 protein is CASSFSGTDPYEQYF. CDR3 nucleotides: TGTGCCAGCAGCTTCTCCGGGACAGATCCCTACGAGCAGTACTTC.

The rearrangement uses TRBV7-2 and TRBJ2-3, with 9 bases identical to TRBD2. The CDR3 runs 16 residues. Germline assignment: CDR1 SGHTA and CDR2 FQGNSA. J gave up 9 bases and V 1 base, and 11 bases lay outside the gene matches. The CDR3 nucleotides read TGTGCCAGCAGCTTAGTTGGTAGCGGGGGCCCCCACACGCAGTATTTT. Its protein product is CASSLVGSGGPHTQYF.

The rearrangement uses TRBV13 and TRBJ2-3, with 8 nucleotides matching TRBD2. The CDR3 is 14 residues long. From germline, CDR1 is PRHDT and CDR2 FYEKMQ (reference sequence). V shed 3 bases, J shed 1 base, and the junction held 0 bases outside the gene matches. CDR3 DNA sequence: TGTGCCAGCAGCTTGGGACTAGGCACAGATACGCAGTATTTT. Translated, it gives CASSLGLGTDTQYF.

This sequence joins TRBV19 and TRBJ2-3; D possibly corresponds to TRBD2 (5 bases). The CDR3 is 15 residues long. Looked up from germline, CDR1 is LNHDA and CDR2 is SQIVND (reference sequence). V dropped 1 base and J dropped 1 base, with 9 bases sitting between them. In nucleotides, the CDR3 is TGTGCCAGTAGTATAGCGGGGATTGGCACAGATACGCAGTATTTT. Translated, it gives CASSIAGIGTDTQYF.

V is TRBV4-2 and J is TRBJ2-3; D is undetermined. Looked up from germline, CDR1 is LGHNA and CDR2 is YNFKEQ. Trimming shortened V by 0 bases and J by 7 bases, and 14 bases separated the two germline ends. This CDR3 is 15 amino acids long. The CDR3 region is CASSQDRSVKNTQYF. CDR3 in DNA: TGTGCCAGCAGCCAAGATCGAAGCGTCAAGAATACGCAGTATTTT.

V usage is TRBV7-9 and J usage is TRBJ1-2; possible D gene TRBD1, 5 bases. The V and J ends lost 0 bases and 7 bases respectively, with 6 bases between them. The CDR3 covers 12 residues. Per the germline V gene, CDR1 is SEHNR and CDR2 is FQNEAQ (reference sequence). Here the CDR3 DNA reads TGTGCCAGCAGCTTAGCTAGGGGTGGCTACACCTTC. It yields the protein CASSLARGGYTF.